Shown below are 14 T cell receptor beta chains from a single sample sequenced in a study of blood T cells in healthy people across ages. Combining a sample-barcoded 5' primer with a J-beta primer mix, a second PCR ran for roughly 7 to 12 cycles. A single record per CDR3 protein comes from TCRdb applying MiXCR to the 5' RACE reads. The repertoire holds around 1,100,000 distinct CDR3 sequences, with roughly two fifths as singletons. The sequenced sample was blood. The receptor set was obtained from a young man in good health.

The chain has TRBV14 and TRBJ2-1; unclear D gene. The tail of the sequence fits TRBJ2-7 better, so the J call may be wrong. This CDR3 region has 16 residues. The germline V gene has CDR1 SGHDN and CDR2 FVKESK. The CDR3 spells CASSRWLLSSYNEQYF. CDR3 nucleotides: TGTGCCAGCAGCCGCTGGCTCCTAAGCTCCTACAATGAGCAGTACTTC.

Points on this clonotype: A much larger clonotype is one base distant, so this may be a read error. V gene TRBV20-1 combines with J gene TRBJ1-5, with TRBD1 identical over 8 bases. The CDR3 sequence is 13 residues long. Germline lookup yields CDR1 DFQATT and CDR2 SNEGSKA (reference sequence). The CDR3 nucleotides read TGCAGTGCTGGACAGGGTGCGGGTCAGCCCCTGCATTTT. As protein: CSAGQGAGQPLHF.

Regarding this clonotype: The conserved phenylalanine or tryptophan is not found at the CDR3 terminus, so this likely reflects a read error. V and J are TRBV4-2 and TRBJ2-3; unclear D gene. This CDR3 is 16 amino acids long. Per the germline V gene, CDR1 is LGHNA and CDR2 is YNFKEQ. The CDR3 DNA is TGCGCCTGCAGCCAAGATCTTGGTGCTAGCACAGATACGCAGTATTTA. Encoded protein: CACSQDLGASTDTQYL.

The CDR3 region is CASSQVKGANTGELFF. DNA of the CDR3: TGCGCCAGCAGCCAAGTTAAGGGGGCGAACACCGGGGAGCTGTTTTTT. This chain joins TRBV4-1 and TRBJ2-2; D perhaps matches TRBD1 (6 bases). V was trimmed by 1 base and J by 0 bases, leaving 9 bases between them. The CDR3 loop spans 16 amino acids. Per the germline V gene, CDR1 is MGHRA and CDR2 is YSYEKL.

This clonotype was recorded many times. The CDR3 nucleotides read TGTGCCAGCAGCCAACCTCGGGGGCAGGGAAAGACGAATACGCAGTATTTT. Translating it yields CASSQPRGQGKTNTQYF. The chain is built from TRBV4-2 and TRBJ2-3; either TRBD1 or TRBD2 may fit D (6 bases each). Trimming removed 2 bases at V and 7 bases at J, with 22 bases between. CDR3 length equals 17 residues. Germline V lookup: CDR1 LGHNA, CDR2 YNFKEQ.

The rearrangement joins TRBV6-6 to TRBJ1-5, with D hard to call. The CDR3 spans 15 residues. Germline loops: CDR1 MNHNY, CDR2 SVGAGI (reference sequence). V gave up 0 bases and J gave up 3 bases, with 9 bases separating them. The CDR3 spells CASSYSFRYNQPQHF. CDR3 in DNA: TGTGCCAGCAGTTACTCGTTCCGTTACAATCAGCCCCAGCATTTT.

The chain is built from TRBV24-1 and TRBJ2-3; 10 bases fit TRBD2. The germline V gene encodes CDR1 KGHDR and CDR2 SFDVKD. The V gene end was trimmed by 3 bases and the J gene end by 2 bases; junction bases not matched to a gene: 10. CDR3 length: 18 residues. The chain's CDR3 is CATSDTRTSGPTTDTQYF. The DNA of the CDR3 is TGTGCCACCAGTGATACCCGGACTAGCGGACCAACCACAGATACGCAGTATTTT.

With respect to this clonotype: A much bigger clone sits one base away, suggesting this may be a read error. The CDR3, as DNA: TGTGCCAGCAGCCAGGAAACAGGGCCTTATGGCTACACCTTC. It encodes CASSQETGPYGYTF. The chain combines TRBV3-1 with TRBJ1-2; perhaps TRBD1 as D (6 bases). Germline loops: CDR1 LGHDT, CDR2 YNNKEL (reference sequence). The CDR3 is 14 residues long. V lost 3 bases, J lost 5 bases, and 13 bases lay in between. The variable domain in full, with the rest retrieved from reference TRBV3-1 and TRBJ1-2, is DTAVSQTPKYLVTQMGNDKSIKCEQNLGHDTMYWYKQDSKKFLKIMFSYNNKELIINETVPNRFSPKSPDKAHLNLHINSLELGDSAVYFCASSQETGPYGYTFGSGTRLTVV.

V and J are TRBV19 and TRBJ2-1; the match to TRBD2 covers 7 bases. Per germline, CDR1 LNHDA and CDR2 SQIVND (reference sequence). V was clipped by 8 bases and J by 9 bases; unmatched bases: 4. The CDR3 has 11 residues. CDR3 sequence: CASRASGEQFF. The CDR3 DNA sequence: TGTGCCAGTCGGGCTAGCGGTGAGCAGTTCTTC.

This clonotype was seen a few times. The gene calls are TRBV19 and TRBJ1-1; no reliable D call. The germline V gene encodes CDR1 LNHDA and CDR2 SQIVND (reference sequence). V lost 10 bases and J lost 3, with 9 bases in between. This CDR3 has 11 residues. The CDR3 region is CATIGYTEAFF. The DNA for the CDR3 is TGTGCCACCATTGGGTACACTGAAGCTTTCTTT.

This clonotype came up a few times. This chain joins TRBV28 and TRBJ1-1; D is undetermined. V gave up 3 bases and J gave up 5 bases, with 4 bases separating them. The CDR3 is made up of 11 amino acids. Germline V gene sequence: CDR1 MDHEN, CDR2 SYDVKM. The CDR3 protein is CASSFMTEAFF. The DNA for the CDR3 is TGTGCCAGCAGTTTTATGACTGAAGCTTTCTTT.

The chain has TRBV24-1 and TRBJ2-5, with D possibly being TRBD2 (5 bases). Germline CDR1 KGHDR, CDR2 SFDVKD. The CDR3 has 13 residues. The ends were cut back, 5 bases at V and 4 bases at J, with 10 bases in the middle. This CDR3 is CATSALGRETQYF. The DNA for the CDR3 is TGTGCCACCAGTGCCCTGGGGAGAGAGACCCAGTACTTC.

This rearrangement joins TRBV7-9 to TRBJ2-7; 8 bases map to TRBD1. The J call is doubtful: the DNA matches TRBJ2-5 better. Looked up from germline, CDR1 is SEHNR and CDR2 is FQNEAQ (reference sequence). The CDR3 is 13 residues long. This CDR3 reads CASTWTGFETQYF. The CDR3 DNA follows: TGTGCCAGCACCTGGACAGGGTTTGAGACCCAGTACTTC.

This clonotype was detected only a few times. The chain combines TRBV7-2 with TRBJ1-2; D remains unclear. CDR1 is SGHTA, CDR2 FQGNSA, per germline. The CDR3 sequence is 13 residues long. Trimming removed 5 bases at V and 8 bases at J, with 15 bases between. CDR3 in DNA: TGTGCCAGCAGCGCTGAGGACGGGGAAGGCTACACCTTC. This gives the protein CASSAEDGEGYTF.